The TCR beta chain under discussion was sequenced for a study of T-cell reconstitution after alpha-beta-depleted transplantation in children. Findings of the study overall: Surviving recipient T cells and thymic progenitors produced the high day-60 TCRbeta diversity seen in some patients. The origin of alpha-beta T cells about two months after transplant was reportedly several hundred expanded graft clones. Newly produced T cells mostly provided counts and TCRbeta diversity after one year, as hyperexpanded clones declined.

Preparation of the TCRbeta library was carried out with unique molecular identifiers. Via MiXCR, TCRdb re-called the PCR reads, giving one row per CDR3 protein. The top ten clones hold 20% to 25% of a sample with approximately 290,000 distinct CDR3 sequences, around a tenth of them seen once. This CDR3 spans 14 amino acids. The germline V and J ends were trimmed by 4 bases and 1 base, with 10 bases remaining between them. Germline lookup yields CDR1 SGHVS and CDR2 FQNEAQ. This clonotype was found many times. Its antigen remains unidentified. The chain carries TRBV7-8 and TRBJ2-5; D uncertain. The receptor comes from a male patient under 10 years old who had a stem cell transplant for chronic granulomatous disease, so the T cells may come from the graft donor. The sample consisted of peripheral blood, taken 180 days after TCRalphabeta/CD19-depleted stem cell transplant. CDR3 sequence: CASSWAAPQETQYF. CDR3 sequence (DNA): TGTGCCAGCAGCTGGGCGGCACCCCAAGAGACCCAGTACTTC.